This T cell receptor (beta chain) is from a study of graft-versus-host responses after intestinal transplantation. Study context: Each patient got anti-thymocyte globulin induction, then tacrolimus and steroids for roughly 3 years.

Study-wide results and caveats: Patients with graft-donor T cell macrochimerism had high graft-versus-host to host-versus-graft clonal ratios in allografts. Peak circulating GvH clone levels were associated with early post-transplant HvG declines. Analysis identified GvH clones in recipient marrow, with some appearing first in ileum or blood.

The protocol was immunoSEQ multiplex PCR, while the TCRdb copy is restricted to in-frame clones and leaves out a portion. This sample has around 100,000 clones, with roughly 92% found just once. Trimming removed 4 bases from V and 2 bases from J, with 12 bases in between. This CDR3 contains 15 residues. The germline V gene has CDR1 LNHDA and CDR2 SQIVND (reference sequence). For this clone: The antigen is unknown.

This chain connects TRBV19 to TRBJ1-5, with D perhaps TRBD1 (6 bases). The TCR was taken from a human donor who was the organ donor for an intestinal transplant. This material consisted of unstimulated CD4+ T cells sorted from spleen or lymph node cells, taken before transplant. The CDR3: CASSKGGAGNQPQHF. CDR3 in DNA: TGTGCCAGTAGTAAGGGGGGCGCCGGCAATCAGCCCCAGCATTTT. Filled out from reference TRBV19 and TRBJ1-5, the complete variable domain reads DGGITQSPKYLFRKEGQNVTLSCEQNLNHDAMYWYRQDPGQGLRLIYYSQIVNDFQKGDIAEGYSVSREKKESFPLTVTSAQKNPTAFYLCASSKGGAGNQPQHFGDGTRLSIL.